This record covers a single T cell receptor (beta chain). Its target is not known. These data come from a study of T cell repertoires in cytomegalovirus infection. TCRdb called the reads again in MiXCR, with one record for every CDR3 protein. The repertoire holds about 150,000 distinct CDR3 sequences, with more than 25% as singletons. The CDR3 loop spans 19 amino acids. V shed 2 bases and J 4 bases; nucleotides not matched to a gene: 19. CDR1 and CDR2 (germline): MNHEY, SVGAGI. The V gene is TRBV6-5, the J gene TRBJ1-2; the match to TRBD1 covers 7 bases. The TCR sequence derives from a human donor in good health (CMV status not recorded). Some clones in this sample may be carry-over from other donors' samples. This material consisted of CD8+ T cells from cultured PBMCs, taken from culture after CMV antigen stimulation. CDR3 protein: CASSYTYRYEDRFLYGYTF. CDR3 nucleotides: TGTGCCAGCAGTTACACGTATCGTTATGAGGACAGGTTCCTCTATGGCTACACCTTC.